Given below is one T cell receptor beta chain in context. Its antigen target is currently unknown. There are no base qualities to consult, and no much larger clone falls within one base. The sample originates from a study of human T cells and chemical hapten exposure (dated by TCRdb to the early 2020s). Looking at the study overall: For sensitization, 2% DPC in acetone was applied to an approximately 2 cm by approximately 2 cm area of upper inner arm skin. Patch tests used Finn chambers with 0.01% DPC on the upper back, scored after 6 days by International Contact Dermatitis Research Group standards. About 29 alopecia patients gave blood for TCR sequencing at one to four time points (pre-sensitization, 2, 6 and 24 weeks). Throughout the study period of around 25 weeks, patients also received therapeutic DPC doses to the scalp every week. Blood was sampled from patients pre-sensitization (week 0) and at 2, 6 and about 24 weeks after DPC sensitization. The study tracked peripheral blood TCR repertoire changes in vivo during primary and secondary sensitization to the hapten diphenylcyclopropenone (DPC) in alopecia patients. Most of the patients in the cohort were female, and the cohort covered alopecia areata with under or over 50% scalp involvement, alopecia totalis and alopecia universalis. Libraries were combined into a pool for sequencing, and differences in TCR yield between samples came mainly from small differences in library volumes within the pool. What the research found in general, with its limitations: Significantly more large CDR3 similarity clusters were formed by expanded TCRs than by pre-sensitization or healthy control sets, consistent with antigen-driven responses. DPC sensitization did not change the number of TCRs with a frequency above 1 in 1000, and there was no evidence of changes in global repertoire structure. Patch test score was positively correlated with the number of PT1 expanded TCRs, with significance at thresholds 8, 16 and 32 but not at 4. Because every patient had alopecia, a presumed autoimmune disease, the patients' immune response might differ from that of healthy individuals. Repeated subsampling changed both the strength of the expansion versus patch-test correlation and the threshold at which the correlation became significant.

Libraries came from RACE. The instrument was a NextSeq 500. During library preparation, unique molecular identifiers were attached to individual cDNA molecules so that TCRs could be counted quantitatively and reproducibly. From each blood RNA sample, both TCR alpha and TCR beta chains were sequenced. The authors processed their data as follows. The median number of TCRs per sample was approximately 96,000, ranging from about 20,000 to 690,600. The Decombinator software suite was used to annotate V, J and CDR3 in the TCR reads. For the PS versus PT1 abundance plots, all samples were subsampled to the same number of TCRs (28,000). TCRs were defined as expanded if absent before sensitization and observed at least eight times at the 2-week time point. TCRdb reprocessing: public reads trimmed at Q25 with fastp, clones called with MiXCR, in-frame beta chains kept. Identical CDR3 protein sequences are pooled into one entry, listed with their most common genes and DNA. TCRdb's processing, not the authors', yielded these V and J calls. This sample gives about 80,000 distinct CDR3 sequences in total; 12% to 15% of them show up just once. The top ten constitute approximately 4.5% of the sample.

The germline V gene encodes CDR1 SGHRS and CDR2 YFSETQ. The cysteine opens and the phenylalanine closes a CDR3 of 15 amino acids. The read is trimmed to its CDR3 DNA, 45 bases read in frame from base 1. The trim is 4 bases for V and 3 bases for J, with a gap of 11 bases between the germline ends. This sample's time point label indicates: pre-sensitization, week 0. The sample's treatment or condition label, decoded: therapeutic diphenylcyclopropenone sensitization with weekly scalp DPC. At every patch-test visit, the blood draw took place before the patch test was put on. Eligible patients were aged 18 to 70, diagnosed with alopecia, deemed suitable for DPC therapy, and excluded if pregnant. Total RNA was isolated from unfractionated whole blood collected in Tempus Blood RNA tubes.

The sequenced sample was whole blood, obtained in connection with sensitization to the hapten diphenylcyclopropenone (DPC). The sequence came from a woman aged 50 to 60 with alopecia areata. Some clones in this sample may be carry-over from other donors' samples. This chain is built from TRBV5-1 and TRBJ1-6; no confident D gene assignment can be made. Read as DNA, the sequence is TGCGCCAGCAGCCCCTCCGGAGGCTATAATTCACCCCTCCACTTT. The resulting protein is CASSPSGGYNSPLHF.